This T cell receptor (beta chain) was recovered during a study of blood T cells in healthy people across ages. Findings and limits, study-wide: Roughly linearly, TCR beta diversity per million T cells fell as age increased.

In regard to this clonotype: Its antigen remains unknown.

Germline CDR1 and CDR2: MNHNS and SASEGT. The CDR3 spans 14 residues. Trimming stripped 11 bases from V and 4 bases from J, with 17 bases between. Combining a sample-barcoded 5' primer with a J-beta primer mix, a second PCR ran for 7 to 11 cycles. TCRdb redid the calling of the 5' RACE reads with MiXCR, one entry per CDR3 protein. The sample includes around 900,000 distinct CDR3 sequences, 25% to 30% of them seen just once. This chain links TRBV6-1 with TRBJ1-4; D might be TRBD1 (5 bases). The sequenced material came from blood. The sequence derives from a woman older than 75 in good health. In DNA form, the CDR3 reads TGTGCCTGCAAGGGGACGGCCCTTAATGAAAAACTGTTTTTT. Its translation: CACKGTALNEKLFF.